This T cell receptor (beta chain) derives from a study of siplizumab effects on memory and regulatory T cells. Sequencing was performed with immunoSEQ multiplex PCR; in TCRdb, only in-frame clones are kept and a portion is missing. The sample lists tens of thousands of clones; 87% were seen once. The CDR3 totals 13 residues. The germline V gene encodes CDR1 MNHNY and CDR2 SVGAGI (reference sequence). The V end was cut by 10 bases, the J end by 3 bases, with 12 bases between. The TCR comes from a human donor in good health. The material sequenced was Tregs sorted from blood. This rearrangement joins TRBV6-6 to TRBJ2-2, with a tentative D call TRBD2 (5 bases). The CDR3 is CATNGGYTGELFF. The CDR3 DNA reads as TGTGCCACCAACGGAGGTTACACCGGGGAGCTGTTTTTT.